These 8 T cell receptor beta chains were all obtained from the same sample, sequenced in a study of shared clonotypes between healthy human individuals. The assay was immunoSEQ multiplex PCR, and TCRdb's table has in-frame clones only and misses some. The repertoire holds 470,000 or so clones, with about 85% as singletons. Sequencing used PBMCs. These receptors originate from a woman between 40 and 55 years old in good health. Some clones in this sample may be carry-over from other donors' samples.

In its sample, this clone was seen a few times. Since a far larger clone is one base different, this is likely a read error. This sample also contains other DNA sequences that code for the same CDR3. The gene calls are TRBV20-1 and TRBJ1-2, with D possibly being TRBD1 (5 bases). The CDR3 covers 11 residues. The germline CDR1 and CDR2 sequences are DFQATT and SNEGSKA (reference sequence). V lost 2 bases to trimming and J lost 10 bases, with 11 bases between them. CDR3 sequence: CSARLAGSYTF. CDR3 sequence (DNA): TGCAGTGCTAGACTAGCAGGGTCCTACACCTTC.

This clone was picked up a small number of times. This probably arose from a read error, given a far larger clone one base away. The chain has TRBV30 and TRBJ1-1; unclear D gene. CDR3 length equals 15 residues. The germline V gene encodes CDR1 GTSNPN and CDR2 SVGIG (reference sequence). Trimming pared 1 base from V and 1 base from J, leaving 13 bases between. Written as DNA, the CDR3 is TGTGCCTGGAGTGCACTACCAGACCAGAACACTGAAGCTTTCTTT. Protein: CAWSALPDQNTEAFF. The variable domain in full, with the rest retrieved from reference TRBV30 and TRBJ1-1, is SQTIHQWPATLVQPVGSPLSLECTVEGTSNPNLYWYRQAAGRGLQLLFYSVGIGQISSEVPQNLSASRPQDRQFILSSKKLLLSDSGFYLCAWSALPDQNTEAFFGQGTRLTVV.

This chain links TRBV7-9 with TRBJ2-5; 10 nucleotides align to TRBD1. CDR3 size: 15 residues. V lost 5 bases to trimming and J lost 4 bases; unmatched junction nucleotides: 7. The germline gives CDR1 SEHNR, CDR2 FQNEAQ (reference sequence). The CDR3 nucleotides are TGTGCCAGCAGCCAATGGGACAGGGGACGAGAGACCCAGTACTTC. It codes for CASSQWDRGRETQYF.

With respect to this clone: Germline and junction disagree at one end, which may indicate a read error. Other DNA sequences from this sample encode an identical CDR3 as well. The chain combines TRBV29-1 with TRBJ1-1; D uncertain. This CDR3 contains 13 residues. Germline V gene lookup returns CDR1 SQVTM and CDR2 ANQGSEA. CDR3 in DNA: TGCAGCGTTGGCGTGGGCTGGAACACTGAGGCTTTCTTT. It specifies CSVGVGWNTEAFF.

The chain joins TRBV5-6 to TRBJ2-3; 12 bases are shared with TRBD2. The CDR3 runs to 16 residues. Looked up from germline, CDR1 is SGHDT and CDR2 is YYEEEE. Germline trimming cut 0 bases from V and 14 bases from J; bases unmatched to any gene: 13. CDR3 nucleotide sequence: TGTGCCAGCAGCTTGGCCGCGACTAGCGGGAGCTACCACCGGTATTTT. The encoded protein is CASSLAATSGSYHRYF.

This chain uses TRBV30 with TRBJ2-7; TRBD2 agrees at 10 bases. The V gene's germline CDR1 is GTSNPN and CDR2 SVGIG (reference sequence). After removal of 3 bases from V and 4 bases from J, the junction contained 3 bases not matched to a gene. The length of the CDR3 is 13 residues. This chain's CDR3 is CAWRVSGRYEQYF. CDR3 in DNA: TGTGCCTGGAGGGTTAGCGGGAGGTACGAGCAGTACTTC.

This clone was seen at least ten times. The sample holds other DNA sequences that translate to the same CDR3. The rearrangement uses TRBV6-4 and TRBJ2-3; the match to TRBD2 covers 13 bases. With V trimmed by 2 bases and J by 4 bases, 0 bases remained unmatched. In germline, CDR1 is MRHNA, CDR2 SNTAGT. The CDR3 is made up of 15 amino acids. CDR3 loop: CASSDGTSGADTQYF. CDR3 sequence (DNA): TGTGCCAGCAGTGACGGGACTAGCGGGGCAGATACGCAGTATTTT.

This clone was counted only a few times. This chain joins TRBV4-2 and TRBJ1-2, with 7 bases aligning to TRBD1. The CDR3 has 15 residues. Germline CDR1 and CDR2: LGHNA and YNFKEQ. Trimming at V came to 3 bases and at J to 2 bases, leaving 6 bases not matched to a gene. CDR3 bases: TGTGCCAGCAGCCAGGTGACAGGGCTCAACTATGGCTACACCTTC. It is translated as CASSQVTGLNYGYTF.